Below are 22 T cell receptor beta chains sequenced from a single sample in a study of breast tumors, draining lymph nodes, adjacent tissues. MiXCR, run by TCRdb on the multiplex PCR reads, gives a single entry per CDR3 protein. Among under 250,000 distinct CDR3 sequences, roughly 32% were seen once, and the ten largest hold 1.4%. Samples came from axillary lymph nodes draining the breast cancer. Sample: axillary lymph node tissue. These receptors all stem from a female donor with breast cancer. Some clones in this sample may be carry-over from other donors' samples.

This clonotype occurred many times. This chain uses TRBV3-1 with TRBJ2-3, with TRBD2 identical over 12 bases. CDR3 size: 16 residues. J lost 5 bases, V lost 3 bases, and 6 bases had no gene match. From germline, CDR1 is LGHDT and CDR2 YNNKEL (reference sequence). The CDR3 loop is CASSQASGRAGDTQYF. The CDR3 region has the DNA TGTGCCAGCAGCCAGGCTAGCGGGAGGGCCGGAGATACGCAGTATTTT.

The chain has TRBV5-8 and TRBJ1-5; D is unresolved. The germline V gene encodes CDR1 SGHTS and CDR2 YDEGEE. Trimming removed 4 bases from V and 0 bases from J, with 11 bases in between. The CDR3 covers 15 residues. CDR3 region: CASSRGIYSNQPQHF. CDR3 sequence (DNA): TGTGCCAGCAGCCGCGGGATTTATAGCAATCAGCCCCAGCATTTT.

This clonotype was found many times. The chain recombines TRBV12-3 or TRBV12-4 with TRBJ1-2, with 7 bases matching TRBD1. This CDR3 is built from 14 residues. V lost 7 bases and J lost 2; bases outside the gene matches: 7. CDR3 sequence: CASNPTGLNYGYTF. The CDR3 region has the DNA TGTGCCAGCAACCCGACAGGGTTGAACTATGGCTACACCTTC.

This clonotype was observed at least ten times. This chain joins TRBV5-1 and TRBJ2-1, with a weak D call TRBD2 (6 bases). V was pared by 0 bases and J by 7 bases, with 14 bases between. Looked up from germline, CDR1 is SGHRS and CDR2 is YFSETQ. The CDR3 length is 15 residues. The CDR3 region is CASSLAGQTRNEQFF. The CDR3 coding sequence is TGCGCCAGCAGCTTGGCGGGGCAGACTAGGAATGAGCAGTTCTTC.

A word on this clonotype: Without the conserved terminal phenylalanine or tryptophan, this CDR3 likely stems from a read error. The genes are TRBV5-5 and TRBJ2-7; TRBD2 agrees at 9 bases. Germline V gene lookup returns CDR1 SGHKS and CDR2 YYEKEE (reference sequence). With 0 bases clipped from V and 4 bases from J, the junction kept 5 bases outside the gene matches. This CDR3 spans 15 amino acids. In nucleotides, the CDR3 is TGTGCCAGCAGCTTGGTCGGGACTAGCAGATACGAGCAGTACCTC. It is translated as CASSLVGTSRYEQYL.

This clonotype was counted a few times. A read error may explain this, as a much larger clone is one base away. The CDR3 region has the DNA TGCGCCAGCAGCGGGGACAGTTTTTACGACCAGTACTTC. It specifies CASSGDSFYDQYF. The chain employs TRBV5-1 and TRBJ2-7, with TRBD1 identical over 7 bases. This CDR3 region has 13 residues. Germline-derived CDR1 and CDR2 are SGHRS and YFSETQ.

Ten or more counts support this clonotype. V and J are TRBV5-6 and TRBJ2-7, with 9 positions matching TRBD1. Germline CDR1 and CDR2: SGHDT and YYEEEE. This CDR3 is built from 14 residues. The V and J ends lost 4 bases and 4 bases, in that order; junction bases with no gene match: 6. The CDR3 bases are TGTGCCAGCAGCGTAGGGACAGGGAGGTACGAGCAGTACTTC. The encoded protein is CASSVGTGRYEQYF.

This clonotype was observed many times. This sequence joins TRBV6-6 and TRBJ1-5, with 7 bases matching TRBD1. Germline assignment: CDR1 MNHNY and CDR2 SVGAGI (reference sequence). The CDR3 is 12 amino acids. The V gene end was trimmed by 5 bases and the J gene end by 7 bases; junction bases not matched to a gene: 2. The CDR3 sequence: CASSRQGQPQHF. DNA of the CDR3: TGTGCCAGCAGTCGACAGGGACAGCCCCAGCATTTT.

This clonotype was counted only a few times. This rearrangement joins TRBV19 to TRBJ1-1, with D possibly matching TRBD1 (5 bases). Germline V CDR1 and CDR2: LNHDA, SQIVND (reference sequence). V gave up 8 bases and J gave up 0 bases, with 16 bases separating them. This CDR3 comprises 15 residues. CDR3 amino acids: CASGQGGLLNTEAFF. Here the CDR3 DNA reads TGTGCCAGTGGGCAGGGAGGGTTGCTGAACACTGAAGCTTTCTTT.

The chain links TRBV28 to TRBJ2-7; TRBD1 is a possible D gene (5 bases). Germline V gene sequence: CDR1 MDHEN, CDR2 SYDVKM. The CDR3 runs 14 residues. The ends were cut back, 4 bases at V and 0 bases at J, with 10 bases in the middle. The CDR3 nucleotides are TGTGCCAGCAGTTATGGGGCCAGCTCCTACGAGCAGTACTTC. The encoded protein is CASSYGASSYEQYF.

This clonotype has a count of ten or more. The rearrangement uses TRBV24-1 and TRBJ2-2, with D possibly TRBD2 on 6 matching bases. CDR1 and CDR2 from the germline V gene are KGHDR and SFDVKD. CDR3 length: 14 residues. V lost 8 bases and J lost 4, with 13 bases in between. CDR3 protein: CATTHGGSTGELFF. The CDR3 DNA reads TGTGCCACCACCCACGGGGGTTCCACCGGGGAGCTGTTTTTT.

The V call is TRBV11-3, the J call TRBJ1-4, with no clear D. Germline values: CDR1 SGHNT, CDR2 YENEEA. This CDR3 contains 15 residues. V was shortened by 5 bases and J by 0 bases, with 10 bases between the two germline ends. The CDR3 sequence: CASSLFGATNEKLFF. Here the CDR3 DNA reads TGTGCCAGCAGCCTGTTTGGGGCAACTAATGAAAAACTGTTTTTT.

A word on this clonotype: A much larger clone differs by one base, so this may be a read error. V usage is TRBV6-1 and J usage is TRBJ2-7, with D unresolved. This CDR3 is built from 15 residues. V shed 2 bases and J shed 3 bases, with 14 bases lying between them. Germline values: CDR1 MNHNS, CDR2 SASEGT. CDR3 region: CASSESANYVYEQYF. The CDR3 nucleotides are TGTGCCAGCAGTGAATCAGCCAATTATGTCTACGAGCAGTACTTC.

Details on this clonotype: One end of the junction does not line up with germline, which may come from a read error. The J gene is TRBJ2-2, the V gene TRBV9; 10 positions match TRBD2. From germline, CDR1 is SGDLS and CDR2 YYNGEE. The CDR3 sequence is 15 residues long. The CDR3 nucleotides read TGTGCCAGCAGCGTAGGGGCTAGCGGGGGCGGGGAGCCGTTTTTT. Its translation is CASSVGASGGGEPFF. Combining the CDR3 with reference TRBV9 and TRBJ2-2 gives the whole variable domain DSGVTQTPKHLITATGQRVTLRCSPRSGDLSVYWYQQSLDQGLQFLIQYYNGEERAKGNILERFSAQQFPDLHSELNLSSLELGDSALYFCASSVGASGGGEPFFGEGSRLTVL.

The chain links TRBV6-1 to TRBJ2-6, with D perhaps assigned TRBD1 or TRBD2 (5 bases each). The CDR3 covers 17 residues. Trimming left V 7 bases short and J 3 bases short, with 19 bases between. Germline values: CDR1 MNHNS, CDR2 SASEGT. The CDR3 DNA reads TGTGCCAGCACCCGGGACGCAGTAACGGTTGGGGCCAACGTCCTGACTTTC. Protein sequence: CASTRDAVTVGANVLTF.

This clonotype was counted many times. The V and J genes are TRBV6-6 and TRBJ1-2; TRBD1 agrees at 7 bases. The germline V gene has CDR1 MNHNY and CDR2 SVGAGI (reference sequence). Trimming removed 7 bases from V and 5 bases from J; junction bases left unmatched: 10. This CDR3 is built from 14 residues. The CDR3 nucleotides are TGTGCCAGCACAACTGGCGGGACAGAATATGGCTACACCTTC. It specifies CASTTGGTEYGYTF.

This clonotype was detected many times. The V gene is TRBV18, the J gene TRBJ2-5; no reliable D call. The CDR3 covers 14 residues. Trimming took off 10 bases at V and 0 bases at J, with 15 bases between the two ends. CDR1 and CDR2 from the germline V gene are KGHSH and LQKENI. CDR3 sequence: CATAPGHDQETQYF. The DNA of the CDR3 is TGTGCCACCGCTCCGGGCCACGACCAAGAGACCCAGTACTTC.

The V call is TRBV29-1, the J call TRBJ2-3; maybe TRBD2 (6 bases). The CDR3 covers 12 residues. V dropped 7 bases and J dropped 11 bases, with 19 bases sitting between them. Per germline, CDR1 SQVTM and CDR2 ANQGSEA. The CDR3 protein is CSALRDSIEQYF. In DNA form, the CDR3 reads TGCAGCGCCCTCCGGGACTCGATTGAGCAGTATTTT.

This clonotype was observed at least ten times. The chain employs TRBV11-2 and TRBJ2-5; the D is unclear. Germline V gene sequence: CDR1 SGHAT, CDR2 FQNNGV. The CDR3 is made up of 11 amino acids. V was pared by 1 base and J by 5 bases, with 2 bases between. CDR3 DNA sequence: TGTGCCAGCAGCTTAGTCGAGACCCAGTACTTC. This gives the protein CASSLVETQYF. Supplemented by reference TRBV11-2 and TRBJ2-5, the full variable domain reads EAGVAQSPRYKIIEKRQSVAFWCNPISGHATLYWYQQILGQGPKLLIQFQNNGVVDDSQLPKDRFSAERLKGVDSTLKIQPAKLEDSAVYLCASSLVETQYFGPGTRLLVL.

This clonotype was seen a few times. One base away lies a much larger clone, so this may be a sequencing read error. V is TRBV5-4 and J is TRBJ2-7, with D possibly being TRBD1 (6 bases). This CDR3 region has 15 residues. Germline lookup yields CDR1 SGHNT and CDR2 YYREEE (reference sequence). V was pared by 5 bases and J by 1 base, with 16 bases between. DNA for the CDR3: TGTGCCAGCAGTCTGGACAGACCGCCATCCTACGAGCAGTACTTC. Translating it yields CASSLDRPPSYEQYF. The full variable domain, rest sourced from reference TRBV5-4 and TRBJ2-7, is ETGVTQSPTHLIKTRGQQVTLRCSSQSGHNTVSWYQQALGQGPQFIFQYYREEENGRGNFPPRFSGLQFPNYSSELNVNALELDDSALYLCASSLDRPPSYEQYFGPGTRLTVT.

This clonotype was seen at least ten times. The chain employs TRBV6-1 and TRBJ2-5; maybe TRBD2 (6 bases). The germline CDR1 and CDR2 sequences are MNHNS and SASEGT. The V end lost 1 base, the J end lost 2 bases, and 11 bases lay between the germline ends. The CDR3 extends over 15 amino acids. The CDR3 loop is CASSEVSGVQETQYF. The CDR3 DNA sequence: TGTGCCAGCAGTGAAGTTAGCGGAGTACAAGAGACCCAGTACTTC.

The sample holds many counts of this clonotype. The chain couples TRBV28 to TRBJ1-4, with a weak D call TRBD1 (6 bases). The CDR3 is 14 amino acids. Trimming left V 6 bases short and J 8 bases short, with 16 bases between. Germline CDR1 reads MDHEN; CDR2 reads SYDVKM. DNA of the CDR3: TGTGCCAGCAGCTCTGACAGGATGGGGGAAAAACTGTTTTTT. Amino acids: CASSSDRMGEKLFF.